Each of the 3 T cell receptor beta chains below was sequenced from the same sample in a study of CXCR3-negative and CXCR3-positive naive CD8 T cells. Study outcomes and limitations: Against CXCR3-negative naive cells, CXCR3-positive naive cells showed more hydrophobic TRB CDR3s.

In preparing the TRB cDNA libraries, 5' RACE with UMI labels was used. TCRdb reworked the 5' RACE reads into one entry per CDR3 protein, no DNA. The ten most abundant clones cover about 0.3% of a sample with 130,000 to 150,000 distinct CDR3 sequences. No antigen is known for these receptors. Sequencing used naive CXCR3+ CD8+ T cells from blood. Subset noted: CD45RO-CCR7+CD27+CD95- naive CD8+ T cells expressing CXCR3 (TNR3+). Receptors originate from a human donor in good health. Some clones in this sample may be carry-over from other donors' samples.

The genes are TRBV12-3 or TRBV12-4 and TRBJ2-1. The CDR3 spans 15 residues. The CDR3 spells CASSFAGDSYNEQFF.

The V and J genes are TRBV5-1 and TRBJ2-5; the D call from TCRdb, TRBD2, cannot be confirmed without DNA. Germline V gene data show CDR1 as SGHRS and CDR2 as YFSETQ. The CDR3 is 19 amino acids. CDR3 loop: CASSLPRLAGGPVQETQYF.

The chain's CDR3 is CASSPGQGVNSPLHF. This chain links TRBV7-2 with TRBJ1-6; checking the TCRdb D call of TRBD1 is not possible without DNA. The CDR3 contains 15 residues. The germline V gene has CDR1 SGHTA and CDR2 FQGNSA. The full variable domain, with the rest looked up from reference TRBV7-2 and TRBJ1-6, is GAGVSQSPSNKVTEKGKDVELRCDPISGHTALYWYRQSLGQGLEFLIYFQGNSAPDKSGLPSDRFSAERTGGSVSTLTIQRTQQEDSAVYLCASSPGQGVNSPLHFGNGTRLTVT.